A selection of T cell receptor beta chains follows, all from one sample in a study of T cells after yellow fever vaccination. TCRdb redid the calling of the 5' RACE reads with MiXCR, one entry per CDR3 protein. Of 500,000 to 700,000 distinct CDR3 sequences listed, roughly a fifth were seen once; the top ten hold roughly an eighth. The specimen was PBMCs, collected 15 days after the yellow fever booster vaccination. These receptors were obtained from a man younger than 45 who received the YFV17D yellow fever vaccine. Both conserved end residues are part of each CDR3. A D gene is named only where the DNA matches it firmly. Clone size is shown for a subset of rows, as once, few, many or a class of expanded clone.

v_gene	d_gene	j_gene	abundance	CDR3nt	CDR3aa
TRBV11-2	.	TRBJ2-6	.	TGTGCCAGCAGCTTAGATCGCGGAAGGGTCTCTGGGGCCAACGTCCTGACTTTC	CASSLDRGRVSGANVLTF
TRBV27	.	TRBJ2-3	few	TGTGCCAGCACCCCTTGGCGGGGCACAGATACGCAGTATTTT	CASTPWRGTDTQYF
TRBV9	.	TRBJ2-5	.	TGTGCCAGCAGTGTGGTGGCCCAAGAGACCCAGTACTTC	CASSVVAQETQYF
TRBV30	TRBD1	TRBJ1-2	few	TGTGCCTGGAACCCGGGACAGGGGTCTGGCTACACCTTC	CAWNPGQGSGYTF
TRBV5-1	.	TRBJ2-2	few	TGCGCCAGCAGCCCAGAAAGGGCCACCGGGGAGCTGTTTTTT	CASSPERATGELFF
TRBV20-1	TRBD2	TRBJ2-7	few	TGCAGTGCCACCGCGGGAGCGACCTACGAGCAGTACTTC	CSATAGATYEQYF
TRBV27	.	TRBJ2-1	.	TGTGCCAGCAGAACCGGGACCGACTACAATGAGCAGTTCTTC	CASRTGTDYNEQFF
TRBV5-6	TRBD2	TRBJ2-3	.	TGTGCCAGCAGCGCAAACAGGAGAGGGCTAGCGGGGGCAGATACGCAGTATTTT	CASSANRRGLAGADTQYF
TRBV7-9	TRBD1	TRBJ2-3	.	TGTGCCAGCAGAGTAACAGGGGTTGGGGTTTCAGATACGCAGTATTTT	CASRVTGVGVSDTQYF
TRBV6-2/TRBV6-3	.	TRBJ1-1	.	TGTGCCAGCAGTTACCGGGACGTCTCCACTGAAGCTTTCTTT	CASSYRDVSTEAFF
TRBV20-1	.	TRBJ2-3	few	TGCAGTCAGCAAAAGGGTAGGGTTACGCAGTATTTT	CSQQKGRVTQYF
TRBV7-3	.	TRBJ2-5	few	TGTGCCAGCAGCTTAACTCGGGACTCATCAGAGACCCAGTACTTC	CASSLTRDSSETQYF
TRBV6-5	.	TRBJ2-1	many	TGTGCCAGCAGTTACTCGATCGGGGAGCAGTTCTTC	CASSYSIGEQFF
TRBV15	TRBD1	TRBJ1-5	.	TGTGCCACCAGCAGACAGACAGGGGATCAGCCCCAGCATTTT	CATSRQTGDQPQHF
TRBV2	TRBD2	TRBJ2-7	.	TGTGCCAACAGGGAAGTAGCGGGAGTATACGAGCAGTACTTC	CANREVAGVYEQYF
TRBV4-3	.	TRBJ1-1	.	TGCGCCAGCAGCCAAGAACCGGCGAACACTGAAGCTTTCTTT	CASSQEPANTEAFF
TRBV20-1	.	TRBJ2-7	few	TGCAGTGCTAGATACGCAGGCGGATCCTCCTACGAGCAGTACTTC	CSARYAGGSSYEQYF
TRBV20-1	.	TRBJ2-1	few	TGCAGTGCTACGGAGAGCTCCTACAATGAGCAGTTCTTC	CSATESSYNEQFF
TRBV29-1	TRBD1	TRBJ2-1	.	TGCAGCGTTGCCCTGGGACAGGGAATCAATGAGCAGTTCTTC	CSVALGQGINEQFF
TRBV7-2	.	TRBJ2-7	.	TGTGCCAGCAGCTCGTGGGGCCAGCTTGGCAACGAGCAGTACTTC	CASSSWGQLGNEQYF
TRBV4-2	.	TRBJ2-3	.	TGTGCCAGCAGCCAAGATGTAGAAGATACGCAGTATTTT	CASSQDVEDTQYF
TRBV5-6	.	TRBJ2-1	.	TGTGCCAGCAGCTTGGAGCGACTAGTTGCACTTGAGCAGTTCTTC	CASSLERLVALEQFF
TRBV12-3/TRBV12-4	.	TRBJ1-5	few	TGTGCCAGCAGCCCAGCAGCCGGGGGGCAGCCCCAGCATTTT	CASSPAAGGQPQHF
TRBV6-1	.	TRBJ1-4	.	TGTGCCAGCAAGGAGGGGTTGAATGAAAAACTGTTTTTT	CASKEGLNEKLFF
TRBV5-1	.	TRBJ2-7	.	TGCGCCAGCAGCTCCCCGGGCGGGGAATTATTATACGAGCAGTACTTC	CASSSPGGELLYEQYF
TRBV12-3/TRBV12-4	TRBD1	TRBJ1-1	few	TGTGCCAGCACTAGGACAGGAGAAGCTTTCTTT	CASTRTGEAFF
TRBV20-1	TRBD1	TRBJ2-1	.	TGCAGTGCTGCTCAGGGGGCGTATGCCTACAATGAGCAGTTCTTC	CSAAQGAYAYNEQFF
TRBV28	TRBD1	TRBJ2-1	.	TGTGCCAGCAGTCTGTACCGACAGGGAAGCCATGAGCAGTTCTTC	CASSLYRQGSHEQFF
TRBV20-1	TRBD2	TRBJ2-1	.	TGCAGTGCTACAAGGACTAGCGGGAGTGATGAGCAGTTCTTC	CSATRTSGSDEQFF
TRBV7-2	.	TRBJ2-5	.	TGTGCCAGCAGCTTAGGGCAGGGGACTGTAGAGACCCAGTACTTC	CASSLGQGTVETQYF
TRBV5-6	.	TRBJ1-6	.	TGTGCCAGCAGCCAACGGTACTATAATTCACCCCTCCACTTT	CASSQRYYNSPLHF
TRBV27	TRBD2	TRBJ2-7	.	TGTGCCAGCAGTTCCGGGACTAGCGGCGAGCTGTACTTC	CASSSGTSGELYF
TRBV10-1	.	TRBJ2-5	.	TGCGCCAGCAGTGAGTTAGGTGGCCAGGGGAAGGAGACCCAGTACTTC	CASSELGGQGKETQYF
TRBV7-3	.	TRBJ2-7	many	TGTGCCAGCATGGTTCCGAAGTACGAGCAGTACTTC	CASMVPKYEQYF
TRBV29-1	.	TRBJ2-7	.	TGCAGCGTTGGGCGGGACACCTACGAGCAGTACTTC	CSVGRDTYEQYF
TRBV12-3/TRBV12-4	TRBD2	TRBJ2-3	.	TGTGCCAGCACCGTTACTAGCGGGAACGTAGATACGCAGTATTTT	CASTVTSGNVDTQYF
TRBV12-3/TRBV12-4	.	TRBJ2-6	few	TGTGCCAGCAGTTTAGGTGGATGGAGGGGGTTCTCTGGGGCCAACGTCCTGACTTTC	CASSLGGWRGFSGANVLTF
TRBV24-1	.	TRBJ2-1	.	TGTGCCACCAGTGATTGGAAGAATGAGCAGTTCTTC	CATSDWKNEQFF
TRBV14	TRBD2	TRBJ2-5	.	TGTGCCAGCAGCCAAGTTAGCGGGTCGAGCGAGACCCAGTACTTC	CASSQVSGSSETQYF
TRBV4-3	.	TRBJ2-1	few	TGCGCCAGCAGCCAAGATAAACTAGTGAACAATGAGCAGTTCTTC	CASSQDKLVNNEQFF
TRBV30	.	TRBJ2-1	.	TGTGCCTGGAGTAGCGGCAATGAGCAGTTCTTC	CAWSSGNEQFF
TRBV30	.	TRBJ2-4	.	TGTGCCTGGAGCGAGGGGTTTAAAAACATTCAGTACTTC	CAWSEGFKNIQYF
TRBV24-1	.	TRBJ1-4	.	TGTGCCACCAGTGACTCTTCAGAGAGGCCCACGGGCGGTGAAAAACTGTTTTTT	CATSDSSERPTGGEKLFF
TRBV6-5	.	TRBJ2-3	many	TGTGCCAGCAGTTCGGGACGGCTCACAGATACGCAGTATTTT	CASSSGRLTDTQYF
TRBV4-2	TRBD2	TRBJ2-7	few	TGTGCCAGCAGCCAAGCGAGCGGGGGGAGCTCCTACGAGCAGTACTTC	CASSQASGGSSYEQYF
TRBV7-2	TRBD2	TRBJ2-5	.	TGTGCCAGCAGCTTCCGACTAGCCCTAGAGACCCAGTACTTC	CASSFRLALETQYF
TRBV14	TRBD1	TRBJ1-1	few	TGTGCCAGCAGCCGCTTACCCGGACAGGGAGGAACTGAAGCTTTCTTT	CASSRLPGQGGTEAFF
TRBV7-2	.	TRBJ1-1	.	TGTGCCAGCAGCTTTTACAAGTTGTCCACTGAAGCTTTCTTT	CASSFYKLSTEAFF
TRBV29-1	.	TRBJ2-7	few	TGCAGCGTCCAAGGGACTCTTACCTACGAGCAGTACTTC	CSVQGTLTYEQYF